The rows below give T cell receptor beta chains drawn from one sample of a study of response to subunit inactivated influenza vaccine. TCRdb ran MiXCR on the RT-PCR reads and lists one entry per CDR3 protein. Of fewer than 800,000 distinct CDR3 sequences detected, about a sixth appear once; the ten largest clones hold around 10%. Sequences were derived from PBMCs from blood, sampled about 13 days after vaccination. The receptors here all came from a man aged 45-60 years who received an inactivated influenza vaccine. CDR3s include the opening cysteine and the closing phenylalanine or tryptophan. The D gene is left open where the match is weak. Clone size is not always given. Where it is, it says once, few, many or a class for expanded clones.

length: 16
D: TRBD2
size: NA
V: TRBV6-5
J: TRBJ2-5
DNA: TGTGCCAGCAGTTACTCATCGGGACTAGCGAGGGAGACCCAGTACTTC
CDR3: CASSYSSGLARETQYF

length: 20
D: TRBD1
size: few
V: TRBV4-1
J: TRBJ1-5
DNA: TGCGCCAGCAGCCAGGGTAACCGGGACAGGGGGCTGATGGTGGGTCAGCCCCAGCATTTT
CDR3: CASSQGNRDRGLMVGQPQHF

length: 17
D: NA
size: NA
V: TRBV7-2
J: TRBJ2-6
DNA: TGTGCCAGCAGCTTAGGGTTCGGGTTCTCTGGGGCCAACGTCCTGACTTTC
CDR3: CASSLGFGFSGANVLTF

length: 18
D: TRBD2
size: NA
V: TRBV9
J: TRBJ2-3
DNA: TGTGCCAGCAGCGTACCTAGCGGGAATCGACCCAGCACAGATACGCAGTATTTT
CDR3: CASSVPSGNRPSTDTQYF

length: 17
D: TRBD1
size: NA
V: TRBV4-3
J: TRBJ1-2
DNA: TGCGCCAGCAGCCAAGATCCCCACACAGGGGGAGGGGATGGCTACACCTTC
CDR3: CASSQDPHTGGGDGYTF

length: 14
D: NA
size: NA
V: TRBV7-2
J: TRBJ2-5
DNA: TGTGCCAGCAGCTCACCCCCAGGTGGTGAGACCCAGTACTTC
CDR3: CASSSPPGGETQYF

length: 13
D: NA
size: few
V: TRBV5-5
J: TRBJ2-5
DNA: TGTGCCAGCAGCACAGGGTACCGAGAGACCCAGTACTTC
CDR3: CASSTGYRETQYF

length: 15
D: TRBD2
size: few
V: TRBV20-1
J: TRBJ2-2
DNA: TGCAGTGCTAGGTTAGGTAGCGGGAGAGCCGGGGAGCTGTTTTTT
CDR3: CSARLGSGRAGELFF

length: 17
D: TRBD2
size: NA
V: TRBV29-1
J: TRBJ2-1
DNA: TGCAGCGTTGGGACTAGCGGGAGCTGGAGCTCCTACAATGAGCAGTTCTTC
CDR3: CSVGTSGSWSSYNEQFF

length: 13
D: NA
size: few
V: TRBV20-1
J: TRBJ1-6
DNA: TGCAGTGCTAGCTTTGGCCGGAGCCCACCCCTCCACTTT
CDR3: CSASFGRSPPLHF

length: 14
D: NA
size: many
V: TRBV5-1
J: TRBJ2-7
DNA: TGCGCCAGCAGCTTGGTAGGAATCCCCTACGAGCAGTACTTC
CDR3: CASSLVGIPYEQYF

length: 13
D: NA
size: few
V: TRBV30
J: TRBJ2-5
DNA: TGTGCCTGGAATCCAGGGACTCTAGAGACCCAGTACTTC
CDR3: CAWNPGTLETQYF

length: 13
D: TRBD1
size: few
V: TRBV7-9
J: TRBJ1-2
DNA: TGTGCCAGCAGCCTGGGGGACAGGGATGGCTACACCTTC
CDR3: CASSLGDRDGYTF

length: 15
D: NA
size: few
V: TRBV28
J: TRBJ2-2
DNA: TGTGCCAGCAGGGTCCCGGGATTGAACACCGGGGAGCTGTTTTTT
CDR3: CASRVPGLNTGELFF

length: 13
D: NA
size: NA
V: TRBV12-5
J: TRBJ2-1
DNA: TGTGCTAGTGGTTTGGCCCTCGGGAGTGAGCAGTTCTTC
CDR3: CASGLALGSEQFF

length: 16
D: NA
size: NA
V: TRBV4-2
J: TRBJ2-1
DNA: TGTGCCAGCAGCCAAGAGGGGACCGCCCTCTACAATGAGCAGTTCTTC
CDR3: CASSQEGTALYNEQFF

length: 16
D: TRBD1
size: many
V: TRBV3-1
J: TRBJ2-5
DNA: TGTGCCAGCAGTCCCTTCCGACAGGGCGGGTCGGAGACCCAGTACTTC
CDR3: CASSPFRQGGSETQYF

length: 10
D: NA
size: few
V: TRBV29-1
J: TRBJ1-1
DNA: TGCAGCGCCGGACAGCTTGAAGCTTTCTTT
CDR3: CSAGQLEAFF

length: 17
D: NA
size: few
V: TRBV12-3/TRBV12-4
J: TRBJ1-3
DNA: TGTGCCAGCAGTCCACCCCGCGCATCTTTCTCTGGAAACACCATATATTTT
CDR3: CASSPPRASFSGNTIYF

length: 14
D: TRBD2
size: few
V: TRBV20-1
J: TRBJ2-5
DNA: TGCAGTGCTCCCCCCCCGGGACTAGCGTCTTCCCAGTACTTC
CDR3: CSAPPPGLASSQYF

length: 14
D: NA
size: few
V: TRBV12-3/TRBV12-4
J: TRBJ1-2
DNA: TGTGCCAGCAGTCAGACCCCACAAGTTAATGGCTACACCTTC
CDR3: CASSQTPQVNGYTF

length: 12
D: NA
size: NA
V: TRBV30
J: TRBJ2-3
DNA: TGTGCCTGGAGTTCAGTTGCGAATACGCAGTATTTT
CDR3: CAWSSVANTQYF